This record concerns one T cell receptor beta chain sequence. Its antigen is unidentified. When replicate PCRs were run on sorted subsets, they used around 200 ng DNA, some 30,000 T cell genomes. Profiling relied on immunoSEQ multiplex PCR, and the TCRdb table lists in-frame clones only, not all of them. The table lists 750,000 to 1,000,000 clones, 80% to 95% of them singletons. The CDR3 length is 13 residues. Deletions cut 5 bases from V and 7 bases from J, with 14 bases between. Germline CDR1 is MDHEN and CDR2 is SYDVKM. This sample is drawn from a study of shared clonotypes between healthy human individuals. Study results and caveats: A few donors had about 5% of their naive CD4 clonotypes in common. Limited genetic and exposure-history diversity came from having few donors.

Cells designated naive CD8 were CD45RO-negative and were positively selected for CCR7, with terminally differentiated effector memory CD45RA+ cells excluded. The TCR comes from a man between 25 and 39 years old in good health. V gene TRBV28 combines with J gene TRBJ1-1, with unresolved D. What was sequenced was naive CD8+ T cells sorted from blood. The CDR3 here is CASSLTFSLEAFF. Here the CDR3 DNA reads TGTGCCAGCAGTCTGACCTTCTCCCTTGAAGCTTTCTTT.